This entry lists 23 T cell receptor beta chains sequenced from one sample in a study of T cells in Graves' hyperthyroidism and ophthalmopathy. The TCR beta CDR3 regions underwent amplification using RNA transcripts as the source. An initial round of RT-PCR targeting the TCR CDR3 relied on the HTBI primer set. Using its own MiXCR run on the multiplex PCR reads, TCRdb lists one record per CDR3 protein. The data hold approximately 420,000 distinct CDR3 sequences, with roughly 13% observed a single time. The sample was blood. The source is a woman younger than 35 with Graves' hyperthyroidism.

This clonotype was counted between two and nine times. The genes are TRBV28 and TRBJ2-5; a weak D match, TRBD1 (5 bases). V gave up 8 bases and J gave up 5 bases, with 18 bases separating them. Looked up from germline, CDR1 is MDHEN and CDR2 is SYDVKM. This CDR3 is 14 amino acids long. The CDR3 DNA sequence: TGTGCCAGCCGAGAGGCTGGGTGGGGCGAGACCCAGTACTTC. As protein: CASREAGWGETQYF.

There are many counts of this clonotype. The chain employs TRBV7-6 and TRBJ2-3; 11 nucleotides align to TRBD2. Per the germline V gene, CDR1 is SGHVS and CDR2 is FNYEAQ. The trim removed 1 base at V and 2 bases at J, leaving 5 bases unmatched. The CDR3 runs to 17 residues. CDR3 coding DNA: TGTGCCAGCAGCTTAGGAACTAGCGGGGGACCCACAGATACGCAGTATTTT. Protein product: CASSLGTSGGPTDTQYF. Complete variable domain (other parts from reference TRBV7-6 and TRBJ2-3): GAGVSQSPRYKVTKRGQDVALRCDPISGHVSLYWYRQALGQGPEFLTYFNYEAQQDKSGLPNDRFSAERPEGSISTLTIQRTEQRDSAMYRCASSLGTSGGPTDTQYFGPGTRLTVL.

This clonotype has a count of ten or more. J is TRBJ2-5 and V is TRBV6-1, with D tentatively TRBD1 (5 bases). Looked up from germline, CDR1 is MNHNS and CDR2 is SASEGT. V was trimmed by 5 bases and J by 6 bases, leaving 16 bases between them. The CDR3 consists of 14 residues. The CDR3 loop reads CASSSLLGLQTQYF. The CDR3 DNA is TGTGCCAGCAGTTCCCTTTTGGGGCTTCAGACCCAGTACTTC.

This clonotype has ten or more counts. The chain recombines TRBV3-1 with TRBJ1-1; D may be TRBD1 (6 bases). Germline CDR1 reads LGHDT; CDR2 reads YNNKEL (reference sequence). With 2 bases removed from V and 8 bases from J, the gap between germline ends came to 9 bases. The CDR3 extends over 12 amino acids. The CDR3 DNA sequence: TGTGCCAGCAGCCAAACAGGGAAAGAAGCTTTCTTT. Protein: CASSQTGKEAFF. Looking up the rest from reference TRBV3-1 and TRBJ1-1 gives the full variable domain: DTAVSQTPKYLVTQMGNDKSIKCEQNLGHDTMYWYKQDSKKFLKIMFSYNNKELIINETVPNRFSPKSPDKAHLNLHINSLELGDSAVYFCASSQTGKEAFFGQGTRLTVV.

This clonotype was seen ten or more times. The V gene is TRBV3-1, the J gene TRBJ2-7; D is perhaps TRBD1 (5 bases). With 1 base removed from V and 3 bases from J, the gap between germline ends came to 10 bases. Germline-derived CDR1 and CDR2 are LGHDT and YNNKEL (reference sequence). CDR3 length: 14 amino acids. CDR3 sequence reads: CASSQVRQNYEQYF. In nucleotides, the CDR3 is TGTGCCAGCAGCCAAGTGCGACAGAACTACGAGCAGTACTTC.

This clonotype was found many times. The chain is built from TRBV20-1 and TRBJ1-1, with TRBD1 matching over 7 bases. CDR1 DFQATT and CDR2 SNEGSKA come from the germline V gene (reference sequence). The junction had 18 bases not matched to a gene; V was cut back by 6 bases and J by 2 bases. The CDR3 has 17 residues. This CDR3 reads CSALPRDREGDNTEAFF. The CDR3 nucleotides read TGCAGTGCCCTCCCCCGCGACAGGGAGGGCGACAACACTGAAGCTTTCTTT.

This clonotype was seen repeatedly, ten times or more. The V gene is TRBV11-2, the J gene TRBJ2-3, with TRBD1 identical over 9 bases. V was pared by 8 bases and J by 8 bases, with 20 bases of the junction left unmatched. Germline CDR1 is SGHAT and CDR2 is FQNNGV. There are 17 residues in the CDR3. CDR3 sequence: CASGWHLSGTGMVTQYF. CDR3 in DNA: TGTGCCAGCGGTTGGCACCTGTCCGGGACAGGGATGGTTACGCAGTATTTT.

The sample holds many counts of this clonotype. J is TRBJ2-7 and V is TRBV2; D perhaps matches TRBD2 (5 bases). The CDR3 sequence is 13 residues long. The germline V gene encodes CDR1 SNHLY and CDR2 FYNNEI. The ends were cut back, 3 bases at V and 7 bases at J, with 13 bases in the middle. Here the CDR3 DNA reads TGTGCCAGCAGTGACCCGGAGGAAGGAGAGCAGTACTTC. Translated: CASSDPEEGEQYF.

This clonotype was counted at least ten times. DNA of the CDR3: TGCAGTGCTCTAGCAGGGGTGGCATCCTACGAGCAGTACTTC. Amino acids: CSALAGVASYEQYF. The genes are TRBV20-1 and TRBJ2-7; D is possibly TRBD1 (6 bases). Germline assignment: CDR1 DFQATT and CDR2 SNEGSKA (reference sequence). The CDR3 is made up of 14 amino acids. Trimming removed 5 bases from V and 1 base from J, with 15 bases in between.

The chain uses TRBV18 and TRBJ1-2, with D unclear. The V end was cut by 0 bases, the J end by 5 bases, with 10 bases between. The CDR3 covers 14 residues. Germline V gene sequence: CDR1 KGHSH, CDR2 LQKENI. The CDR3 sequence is CASSPPEPAYGYTF. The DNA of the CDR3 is TGTGCCAGCTCACCACCGGAGCCAGCTTATGGCTACACCTTC.

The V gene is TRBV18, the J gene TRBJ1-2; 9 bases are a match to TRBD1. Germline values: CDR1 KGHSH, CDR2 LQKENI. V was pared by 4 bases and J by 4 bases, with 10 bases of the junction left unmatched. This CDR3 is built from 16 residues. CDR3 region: CASSLAPGQGTYGYTF. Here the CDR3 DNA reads TGTGCCAGCTCACTGGCTCCGGGACAGGGAACCTATGGCTACACCTTC.

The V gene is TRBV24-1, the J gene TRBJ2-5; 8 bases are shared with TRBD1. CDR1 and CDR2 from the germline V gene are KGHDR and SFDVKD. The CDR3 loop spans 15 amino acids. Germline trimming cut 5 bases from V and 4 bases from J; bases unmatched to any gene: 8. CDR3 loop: CATSGGTGSGETQYF. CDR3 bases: TGTGCCACCAGTGGGGGGACAGGTTCAGGAGAGACCCAGTACTTC.

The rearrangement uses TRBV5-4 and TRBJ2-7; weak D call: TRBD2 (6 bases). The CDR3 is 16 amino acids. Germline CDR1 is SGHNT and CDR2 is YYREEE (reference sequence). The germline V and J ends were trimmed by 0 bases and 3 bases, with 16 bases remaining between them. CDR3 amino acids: CASSLGAGWEFYEQYF. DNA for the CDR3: TGTGCCAGCAGCTTGGGGGCGGGATGGGAATTCTACGAGCAGTACTTC.

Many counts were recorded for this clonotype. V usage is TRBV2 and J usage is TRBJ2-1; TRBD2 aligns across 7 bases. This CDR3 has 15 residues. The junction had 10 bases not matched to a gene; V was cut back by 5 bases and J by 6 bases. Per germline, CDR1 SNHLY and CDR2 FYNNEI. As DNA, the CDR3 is TGTGCCAGCAGTCTTTCAAGCGGGATTTTCAATGAGCAGTTCTTC. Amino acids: CASSLSSGIFNEQFF.

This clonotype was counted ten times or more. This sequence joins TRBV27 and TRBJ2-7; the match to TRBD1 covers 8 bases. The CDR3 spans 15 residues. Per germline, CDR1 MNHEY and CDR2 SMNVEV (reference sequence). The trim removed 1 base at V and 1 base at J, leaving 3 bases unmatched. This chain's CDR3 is CASSLWTGLSYEQYF. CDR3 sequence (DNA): TGTGCCAGCAGTTTATGGACAGGGTTGTCCTACGAGCAGTACTTC.

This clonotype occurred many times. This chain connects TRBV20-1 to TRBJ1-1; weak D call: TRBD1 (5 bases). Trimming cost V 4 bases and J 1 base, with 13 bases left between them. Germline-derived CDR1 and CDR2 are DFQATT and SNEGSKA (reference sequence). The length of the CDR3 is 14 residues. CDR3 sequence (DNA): TGCAGTGCTATTTCCGGGACCCAGAACACTGAAGCTTTCTTT. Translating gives CSAISGTQNTEAFF.

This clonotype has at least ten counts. The CDR3 here is CASSASGEFYGYTF. Written as DNA, the CDR3 is TGTGCCAGCAGTGCATCAGGGGAGTTCTATGGCTACACCTTC. This rearrangement joins TRBV6-1 to TRBJ1-2; D is possibly TRBD1 (6 bases). Trimming left V 4 bases short and J 4 bases short, with 13 bases between. CDR1 and CDR2 from the germline V gene are MNHNS and SASEGT. CDR3 size: 14 residues.

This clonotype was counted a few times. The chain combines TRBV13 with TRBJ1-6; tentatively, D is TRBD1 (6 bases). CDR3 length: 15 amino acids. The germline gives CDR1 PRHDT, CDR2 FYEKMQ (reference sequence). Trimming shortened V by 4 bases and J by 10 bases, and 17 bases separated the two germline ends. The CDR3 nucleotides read TGTGCCAGCAGCTCACAGAGGGGGGGCTTGTCACCCCTCCACTTT. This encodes CASSSQRGGLSPLHF.

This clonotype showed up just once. CDR3 nucleotides: TGTGCCAGTAGCAGACAAGGAGGAAGGGGCACTGAAGCTTTCTTT. Its protein product is CASSRQGGRGTEAFF. The chain is built from TRBV19 and TRBJ1-1; D perhaps matches TRBD1 (5 bases). Deletions cut 6 bases from V and 4 bases from J, with 18 bases between. The CDR3 spans 15 residues. Germline V gene sequence: CDR1 LNHDA, CDR2 SQIVND (reference sequence).

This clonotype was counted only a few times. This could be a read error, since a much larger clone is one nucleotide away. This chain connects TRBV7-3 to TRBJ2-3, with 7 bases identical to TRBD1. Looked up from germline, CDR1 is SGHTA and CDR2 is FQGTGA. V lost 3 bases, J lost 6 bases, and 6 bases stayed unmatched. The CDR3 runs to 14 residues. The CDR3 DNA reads TGTGCCAGCAGCTTCGAGCAGGGGGAGGATACGCAGTATTTT. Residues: CASSFEQGEDTQYF.

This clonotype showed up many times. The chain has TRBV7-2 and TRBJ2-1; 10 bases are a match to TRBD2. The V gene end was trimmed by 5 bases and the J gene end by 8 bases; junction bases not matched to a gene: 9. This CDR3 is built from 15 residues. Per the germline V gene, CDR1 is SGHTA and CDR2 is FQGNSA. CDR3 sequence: CASSRPGLAIHEQFF. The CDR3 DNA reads TGTGCCAGCAGCCGACCGGGACTAGCGATCCATGAGCAGTTCTTC.

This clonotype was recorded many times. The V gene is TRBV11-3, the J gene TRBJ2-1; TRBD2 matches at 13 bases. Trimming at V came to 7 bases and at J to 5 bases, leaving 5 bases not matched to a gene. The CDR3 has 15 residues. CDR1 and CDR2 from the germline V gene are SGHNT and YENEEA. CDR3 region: CASKLAGGPNNEQFF. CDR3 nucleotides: TGTGCCAGCAAACTAGCGGGAGGGCCAAACAATGAGCAGTTCTTC.

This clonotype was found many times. CDR3 sequence reads: CASSLTGDQPQHF. The CDR3 nucleotides are TGTGCCAGCAGTTTAACTGGGGATCAGCCCCAGCATTTT. The chain recombines TRBV27 with TRBJ1-5; D is undetermined. V shed 2 bases and J shed 5 bases, with 7 bases lying between them. The CDR3 consists of 13 residues. Germline V gene lookup returns CDR1 MNHEY and CDR2 SMNVEV (reference sequence).